The 7 T cell receptor beta chains in this list originate from one sample, sequenced in a study of cytomegalovirus exposure and HLA in healthy donors. TCRdb's table, derived via immunoSEQ multiplex PCR, lists solely in-frame clones and lacks some. The sample has a few hundred thousand clones; approximately 86% are singletons. Sequenced material: PBMCs. These receptors originate from a woman aged 18 to 35 in good health and CMV-seronegative.

This clone was counted a few times. Here the CDR3 DNA reads TGTGCCAGCAGCTTAGATAGGACTAGTGAAACCCAGTACTTC. This codes for CASSLDRTSETQYF. This chain connects TRBV7-9 to TRBJ2-5; 7 positions match TRBD2. The germline V gene has CDR1 SEHNR and CDR2 FQNEAQ (reference sequence). V lost 1 base to trimming and J lost 8 bases; unmatched junction nucleotides: 7. There are 14 residues in the CDR3. The full variable domain, completed using reference TRBV7-9 and TRBJ2-5, is DTGVSQNPRHKITKRGQNVTFRCDPISEHNRLYWYRQTLGQGPEFLTYFQNEAQLEKSRLLSDRFSAERPKGSFSTLEIQRTEQGDSAMYLCASSLDRTSETQYFGPGTRLLVL.

The chain uses TRBV6-5 and TRBJ1-1, with TRBD1 as a possible D gene (6 bases). With 7 bases removed from V and 1 base from J, the gap between germline ends came to 10 bases. The CDR3 totals 13 residues. Per germline, CDR1 MNHEY and CDR2 SVGAGI. This chain's CDR3 is CASKYRENTEAFF. The DNA for the CDR3 is TGTGCCAGCAAATACAGGGAGAACACTGAAGCTTTCTTT.

This clone was found once. The chain recombines TRBV9 with TRBJ1-2; D remains ambiguous. V was cut by 4 bases and J by 0 bases, with 16 bases left in between. The CDR3 length is 16 residues. Per germline, CDR1 SGDLS and CDR2 YYNGEE. The CDR3 DNA sequence: TGTGCCAGCAGCCCAGGCGGGGAGGGTACTAACTATGGCTACACCTTC. Protein sequence: CASSPGGEGTNYGYTF.

This clone was seen a single time. The genes are TRBV2 and TRBJ1-1; weak D call: TRBD1 (6 bases). In germline, CDR1 is SNHLY, CDR2 FYNNEI. The CDR3 consists of 13 residues. Trimming stripped 6 bases from V and 3 bases from J, with 11 bases between. The CDR3 sequence: CASRVGQYTEAFF. The CDR3 nucleotides read TGTGCCAGCAGAGTAGGACAGTACACTGAAGCTTTCTTT.

This clone occurred once. J is TRBJ2-7 and V is TRBV4-2, with a weak D call TRBD2 (6 bases). Trimming cost V 1 base and J 2 bases, with 21 bases left between them. The CDR3 has 18 amino acids. CDR1 LGHNA and CDR2 YNFKEQ come from the germline V gene. The CDR3 reads CASSQGTHYSGTPYEQYF. In nucleotides, the CDR3 is TGTGCCAGCAGCCAAGGGACCCACTATAGCGGTACCCCCTACGAGCAGTACTTC.

Only a few counts were recorded for this clone. The rearrangement links TRBV11-3 to TRBJ2-7; 8 bases map to TRBD1. V shed 2 bases and J 2 bases; nucleotides not matched to a gene: 5. CDR3 length: 15 residues. Germline V gene lookup returns CDR1 SGHNT and CDR2 YENEEA. This chain's CDR3 is CASSLLQGVTYEQYF. As DNA, the CDR3 is TGTGCCAGCAGCTTACTACAGGGGGTTACCTACGAGCAGTACTTC. The full variable domain, with the rest looked up from reference TRBV11-3 and TRBJ2-7, is EAGVVQSPRYKIIEKKQPVAFWCNPISGHNTLYWYLQNLGQGPELLIRYENEEAVDDSQLPKDRFSAERLKGVDSTLKIQPAELGDSAVYLCASSLLQGVTYEQYFGPGTRLTVT.

This chain connects TRBV7-9 to TRBJ2-2; 9 bases are shared with TRBD1. In germline, CDR1 is SEHNR, CDR2 FQNEAQ (reference sequence). This CDR3 has 15 amino acids. Trimming at V came to 4 bases and at J to 4 bases, leaving 4 bases not matched to a gene. The CDR3: CASSSRDRVTGELFF. The CDR3 nucleotides are TGTGCCAGCAGCTCCCGGGACAGGGTCACCGGGGAGCTGTTTTTT. Variable domain in full (rest from reference TRBV7-9 and TRBJ2-2): DTGVSQNPRHKITKRGQNVTFRCDPISEHNRLYWYRQTLGQGPEFLTYFQNEAQLEKSRLLSDRFSAERPKGSFSTLEIQRTEQGDSAMYLCASSSRDRVTGELFFGEGSRLTVL.